This T cell receptor beta chain was obtained from a study of cytomegalovirus exposure and HLA in healthy donors. Donors had nominal health at sampling but likely had unrecorded immune exposures. PCR involved 60 Vbeta and 13 Jbeta primers. TCRdb keeps only in-frame clones here, not all; method: immunoSEQ multiplex PCR. The sample consists of some 150,000 clones, approximately 88% of them appearing once. The V and J ends lost 7 bases and 6 bases, in that order; junction bases with no gene match: 10. Germline CDR1 is MNHEY and CDR2 is SVGAGI. This CDR3 comprises 15 residues. The clonotype comes from a woman in her twenties or thirties in good health and CMV-seronegative. Sequenced material: PBMCs. V is TRBV6-5 and J is TRBJ2-1; 9 nucleotides line up with TRBD1. The CDR3 DNA follows: TGTGCCAGCAATCAGCCGGGACAGGGCCCCAATGAGCAGTTCTTC. As protein: CASNQPGQGPNEQFF.